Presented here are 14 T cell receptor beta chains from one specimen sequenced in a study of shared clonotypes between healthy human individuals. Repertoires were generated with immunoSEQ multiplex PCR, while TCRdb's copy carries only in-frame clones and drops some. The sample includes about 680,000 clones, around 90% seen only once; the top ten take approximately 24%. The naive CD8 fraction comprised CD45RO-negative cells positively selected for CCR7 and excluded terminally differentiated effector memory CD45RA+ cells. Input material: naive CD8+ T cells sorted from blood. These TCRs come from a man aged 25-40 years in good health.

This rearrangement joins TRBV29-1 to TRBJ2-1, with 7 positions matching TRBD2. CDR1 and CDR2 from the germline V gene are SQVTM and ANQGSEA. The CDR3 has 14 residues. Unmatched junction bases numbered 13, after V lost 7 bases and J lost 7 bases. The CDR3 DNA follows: TGCAGCGGGGGGAGACTAGCTGGAACAAATGAGCAGTTCTTC. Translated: CSGGRLAGTNEQFF.

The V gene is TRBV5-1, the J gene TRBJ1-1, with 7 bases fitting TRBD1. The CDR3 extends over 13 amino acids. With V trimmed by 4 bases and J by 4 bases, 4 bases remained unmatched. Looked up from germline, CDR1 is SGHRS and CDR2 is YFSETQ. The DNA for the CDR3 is TGCGCCAGCAGCGTCACAGGGGCCACTGAAGCTTTCTTT. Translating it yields CASSVTGATEAFF.

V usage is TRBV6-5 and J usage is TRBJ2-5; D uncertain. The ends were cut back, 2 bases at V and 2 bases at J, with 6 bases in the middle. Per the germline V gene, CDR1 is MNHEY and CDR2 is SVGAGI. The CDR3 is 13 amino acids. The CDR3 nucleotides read TGTGCCAGCAGTTACGGGGTGCAAGAGACCCAGTACTTC. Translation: CASSYGVQETQYF.

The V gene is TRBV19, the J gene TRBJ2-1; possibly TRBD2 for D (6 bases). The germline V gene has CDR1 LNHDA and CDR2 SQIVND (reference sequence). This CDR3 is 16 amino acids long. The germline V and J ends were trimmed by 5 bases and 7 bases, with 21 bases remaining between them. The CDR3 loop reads CASSDQPGLLTNEQFF. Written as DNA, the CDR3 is TGTGCCAGTAGTGACCAGCCGGGACTCCTTACAAATGAGCAGTTCTTC. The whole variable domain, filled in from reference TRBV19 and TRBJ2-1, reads DGGITQSPKYLFRKEGQNVTLSCEQNLNHDAMYWYRQDPGQGLRLIYYSQIVNDFQKGDIAEGYSVSREKKESFPLTVTSAQKNPTAFYLCASSDQPGLLTNEQFFGPGTRLTVL.

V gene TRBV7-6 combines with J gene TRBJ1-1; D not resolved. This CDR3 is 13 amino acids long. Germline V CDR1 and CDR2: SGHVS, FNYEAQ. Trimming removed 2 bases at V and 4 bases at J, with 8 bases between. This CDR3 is CASSLSGSTEAFF. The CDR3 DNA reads TGTGCCAGCAGCTTATCCGGGAGCACTGAAGCTTTCTTT.

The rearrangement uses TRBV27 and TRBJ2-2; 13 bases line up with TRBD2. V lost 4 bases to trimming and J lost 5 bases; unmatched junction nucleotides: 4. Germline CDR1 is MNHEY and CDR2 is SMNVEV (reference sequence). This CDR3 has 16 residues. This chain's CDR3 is CASSSQLAGGTGELFF. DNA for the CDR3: TGTGCCAGCAGTTCGCAACTAGCGGGGGGGACCGGGGAGCTGTTTTTT.

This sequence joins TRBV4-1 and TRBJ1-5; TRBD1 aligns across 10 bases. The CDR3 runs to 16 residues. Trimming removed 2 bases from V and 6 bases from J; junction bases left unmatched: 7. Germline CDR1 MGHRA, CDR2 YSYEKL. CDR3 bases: TGCGCCAGCAGCCAATCCTGGACAGGGGGAACTCAGCCCCAGCATTTT. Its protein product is CASSQSWTGGTQPQHF.

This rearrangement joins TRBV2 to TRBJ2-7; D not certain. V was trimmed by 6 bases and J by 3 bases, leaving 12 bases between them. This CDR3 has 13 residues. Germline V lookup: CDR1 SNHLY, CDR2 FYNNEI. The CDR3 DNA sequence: TGTGCCAGCAGAGACCCCAGGAGCTACGAGCAGTACTTC. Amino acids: CASRDPRSYEQYF.

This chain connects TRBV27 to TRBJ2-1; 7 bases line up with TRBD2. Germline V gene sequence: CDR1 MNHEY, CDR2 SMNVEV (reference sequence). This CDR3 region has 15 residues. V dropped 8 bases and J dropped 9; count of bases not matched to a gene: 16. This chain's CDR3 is CASEASGSEPGEQFF. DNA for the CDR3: TGTGCCAGCGAAGCTAGCGGCTCGGAGCCGGGTGAGCAGTTCTTC.

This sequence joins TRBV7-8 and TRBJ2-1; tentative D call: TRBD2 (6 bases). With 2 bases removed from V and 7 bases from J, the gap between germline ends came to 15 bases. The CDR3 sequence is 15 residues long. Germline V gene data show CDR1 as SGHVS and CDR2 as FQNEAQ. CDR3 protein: CASSLQRGAGNEQFF. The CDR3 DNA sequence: TGTGCCAGCAGCTTACAACGGGGCGCGGGAAATGAGCAGTTCTTC.

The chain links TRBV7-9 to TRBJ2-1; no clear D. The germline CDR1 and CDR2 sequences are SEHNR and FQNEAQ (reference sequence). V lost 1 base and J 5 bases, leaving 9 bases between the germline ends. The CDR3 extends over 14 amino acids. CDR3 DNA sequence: TGTGCCAGCAGCTTAGGACCGAAAGACAATGAGCAGTTCTTC. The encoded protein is CASSLGPKDNEQFF.

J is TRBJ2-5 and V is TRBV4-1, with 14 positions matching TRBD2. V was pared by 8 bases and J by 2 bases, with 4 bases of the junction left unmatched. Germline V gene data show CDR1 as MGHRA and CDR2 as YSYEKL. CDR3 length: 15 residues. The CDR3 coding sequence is TGCGCCAGCGGCAGACTAGCGGGAGGGCAAGAGACCCAGTACTTC. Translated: CASGRLAGGQETQYF.

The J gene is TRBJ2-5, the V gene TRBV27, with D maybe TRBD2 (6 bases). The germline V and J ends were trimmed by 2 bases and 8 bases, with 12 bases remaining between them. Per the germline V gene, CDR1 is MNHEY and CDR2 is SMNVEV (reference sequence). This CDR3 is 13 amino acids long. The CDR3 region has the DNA TGTGCCAGCAGTTTAGCCGGAGGGGATACCCAGTACTTC. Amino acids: CASSLAGGDTQYF.

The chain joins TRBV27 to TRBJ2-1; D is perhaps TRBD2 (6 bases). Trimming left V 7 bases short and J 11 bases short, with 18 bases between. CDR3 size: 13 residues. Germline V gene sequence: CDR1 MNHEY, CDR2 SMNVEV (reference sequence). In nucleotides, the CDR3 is TGTGCCAGCACCCTGGGGGGTGGGAGTAAGCAGTTCTTC. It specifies CASTLGGGSKQFF.